The rows below give T cell receptor beta chains drawn from one sample of a study of identical twins. Each CDR3 protein gets one entry after TCRdb re-called the 5' RACE reads with MiXCR. The profile shows around 450,000 distinct CDR3 sequences, approximately 15% of them singletons. The same specimen was also included in a second study, on yellow fever vaccine responses in identical twins.

Sequencing was done on a sample of CD4+ T cells sorted from blood. The receptors here all came from a woman aged 18-29 years in good health. Each CDR3 is given with its conserved first and last residue. D genes are given only for firm matches. Clone size is not always given. Where it is, it says once, few, many or a class for expanded clones.

clone_size j_call d_call v_call cdr3_nt cdr3_aa
few TRBJ2-6 . TRBV11-2 TGTGCCAGCAGCTCAAGGTCGACTGGGGCCAACGTCCTGACTTTC CASSSRSTGANVLTF
few TRBJ2-1 . TRBV5-1 TGCGCCAGCAGCTTGGCCACTCTAGGGGACAATGAGCAGTTCTTC CASSLATLGDNEQFF
. TRBJ2-2 . TRBV6-5 TGTGCCAGCAGTTACCTAATCACGGGGTCCGGGGAGCTGTTTTTT CASSYLITGSGELFF
. TRBJ1-5 . TRBV6-5 TGTGCCAGCAGTTCCACTAAATTGCAGCCCCAGCATTTT CASSSTKLQPQHF
many TRBJ2-7 TRBD1 TRBV20-1 TGCAGTGCTTCCCGGGACAGGGACTACGAGCAGTACTTC CSASRDRDYEQYF
. TRBJ2-1 . TRBV24-1 TGTGCCACCTCGGCCGGGGTTTCTAATGAGCAGTTCTTC CATSAGVSNEQFF
few TRBJ1-1 . TRBV12-3/TRBV12-4 TGTGCCAGCAGTTGGCAGCTGAACACTGAAGCTTTCTTT CASSWQLNTEAFF
. TRBJ2-3 . TRBV20-1 TGCAGTGCTAGACATGGAGATACGCAGTATTTT CSARHGDTQYF
. TRBJ2-7 . TRBV27 TGTGCCAGCAGTTCCCAGGGTACTCTGGGGCTCCGCTACGAGCAGTACTTC CASSSQGTLGLRYEQYF
few TRBJ2-1 . TRBV6-5 TGTGCCAGCAGTTTTCTCCAGTACCAGTTCTTC CASSFLQYQFF
. TRBJ2-7 TRBD1 TRBV20-1 TGCAGTGCGCCCCGGACAGGGGCCTCTTTGGGGCAGTACTTC CSAPRTGASLGQYF
. TRBJ2-6 . TRBV10-3 TGTGCCATCACCCCATCCTGGTCTGGGGCCAACGTCCTGACTTTC CAITPSWSGANVLTF